The 28 T cell receptor beta chains below all came from one sample that was sequenced in a study of T cells expressing NK-cell markers. TCRdb reprocessed the 5' RACE reads and reports one entry per CDR3 protein, with no DNA. Reported are approximately 150,000 distinct CDR3 sequences; the ten largest clones contain around 12%. The sample taken for sequencing was blood T cells: a sorted CD56 or NKG2C T cell subset, CD4+ or CD8+ T cells, or bulk PBMC T cells (not recorded which). The receptors here all came from a man aged 18 to 29 in good health.

The V gene is TRBV10-3, the J gene TRBJ2-3; TCRdb names TRBD2, which stays unverified in the absence of DNA. There are 17 residues in the CDR3. The germline V gene has CDR1 ENHRY and CDR2 SYGVKD. CDR3 amino acids: CAISGAWLAVSTDTQYF.

CDR3 in amino acids: CASRLTSGRLDTQYF. The gene calls are TRBV12-3 or TRBV12-4 and TRBJ2-3; TCRdb's assignment of TRBD2 cannot be checked, as there is no DNA. The CDR3 loop spans 15 amino acids.

This chain uses TRBV7-9 with TRBJ2-2; the D call from TCRdb, TRBD2, cannot be confirmed without DNA. This CDR3 comprises 14 residues. Germline CDR1 and CDR2: SEHNR and FQNEAQ (reference sequence). This CDR3 is CASSLGGYTGELFF. The entire variable domain, with the rest obtained from reference TRBV7-9 and TRBJ2-2, is as follows: DTGVSQNPRHKITKRGQNVTFRCDPISEHNRLYWYRQTLGQGPEFLTYFQNEAQLEKSRLLSDRFSAERPKGSFSTLEIQRTEQGDSAMYLCASSLGGYTGELFFGEGSRLTVL.

This CDR3 reads CSVEDRHSFSGNTIYF. The rearrangement links TRBV29-1 to TRBJ1-3. CDR3 length: 16 residues. CDR1 is SQVTM and CDR2 is ANQGSEA in the germline V gene.

The chain combines TRBV20-1 with TRBJ2-2; TCRdb picks TRBD1, but there is no DNA to check that call. The CDR3 runs 15 residues. Germline loops: CDR1 DFQATT, CDR2 SNEGSKA (reference sequence). The CDR3 is CSARGGILDTGELFF.

This sequence joins TRBV11-2 and TRBJ2-1. The CDR3 runs to 14 residues. CDR1 SGHAT and CDR2 FQNNGV come from the germline V gene. The CDR3 protein is CASSLLGVNNEQFF.

This chain connects TRBV19 to TRBJ2-1. Germline CDR1 reads LNHDA; CDR2 reads SQIVND (reference sequence). The CDR3 is 15 residues long. CDR3 sequence reads: CASSLSASGYNEQFF.

This chain links TRBV6-1 with TRBJ2-2; checking the TCRdb D call of TRBD1 is not possible without DNA. The CDR3 totals 11 residues. Germline V gene lookup returns CDR1 MNHNS and CDR2 SASEGT. This CDR3 reads CAGRGTGELFF.

The chain carries TRBV19 and TRBJ1-3. Germline-derived CDR1 and CDR2 are LNHDA and SQIVND (reference sequence). CDR3 length equals 15 residues. CDR3 protein: CASSLSGGPGNTIYF.

The gene calls are TRBV6-2 or TRBV6-3 and TRBJ1-1. Germline CDR1 and CDR2: MNHEY and SVGEGT. This CDR3 has 16 residues. CDR3 amino acids: CASTPISEATNTEAFF.

The rearrangement joins TRBV28 to TRBJ1-1; TCRdb calls TRBD1, which cannot be checked without DNA. Germline V gene sequence: CDR1 MDHEN, CDR2 SYDVKM. The CDR3 length is 12 residues. The CDR3 reads CASRSGHTEAFF. The full variable domain, rest sourced from reference TRBV28 and TRBJ1-1, is DVKVTQSSRYLVKRTGEKVFLECVQDMDHENMFWYRQDPGLGLRLIYFSYDVKMKEKGDIPEGYSVSREKKERFSLILESASTNQTSMYLCASRSGHTEAFFGQGTRLTVV.

The genes are TRBV7-9 and TRBJ2-3; TCRdb's D call, TRBD1, is unchecked because there is no DNA. Germline V lookup: CDR1 SEHNR, CDR2 FQNEAQ (reference sequence). The CDR3 extends over 15 amino acids. The CDR3 region is CASSSLGGRTDTQYF.

The chain recombines TRBV5-4 with TRBJ2-7; the D gene TCRdb calls, TRBD2, cannot be checked with no DNA. Per germline, CDR1 SGHNT and CDR2 YYREEE (reference sequence). This CDR3 contains 15 residues. Here the CDR3 reads CASSAMTSTNYEQYF. Combining the CDR3 with reference TRBV5-4 and TRBJ2-7 gives the whole variable domain ETGVTQSPTHLIKTRGQQVTLRCSSQSGHNTVSWYQQALGQGPQFIFQYYREEENGRGNFPPRFSGLQFPNYSSELNVNALELDDSALYLCASSAMTSTNYEQYFGPGTRLTVT.

CDR3 sequence reads: CSARDSAGWGEQYF. The rearrangement uses TRBV20-1 and TRBJ2-7; without DNA, the TCRdb call of TRBD1 cannot be checked. Germline CDR1 is DFQATT and CDR2 is SNEGSKA (reference sequence). This CDR3 region has 14 residues.

V is TRBV5-1 and J is TRBJ2-2; the D call of TRBD1 rests on TCRdb alone, since no DNA is present to check it. Germline CDR1 reads SGHRS; CDR2 reads YFSETQ. CDR3 length: 16 amino acids. CDR3: CASRPDSIANTGELFF. The whole variable domain, remainder taken from reference TRBV5-1 and TRBJ2-2, is KAGVTQTPRYLIKTRGQQVTLSCSPISGHRSVSWYQQTPGQGLQFLFEYFSETQRNKGNFPGRFSGRQFSNSRSEMNVSTLELGDSALYLCASRPDSIANTGELFFGEGSRLTVL.

The rearrangement links TRBV6-1 to TRBJ2-1. CDR1 and CDR2 (germline): MNHNS, SASEGT. CDR3 length: 13 residues. This CDR3 reads CASSDYVDNEQFF.

The V and J genes are TRBV24-1 and TRBJ2-1. Germline CDR1 and CDR2: KGHDR and SFDVKD. This CDR3 has 15 amino acids. The CDR3 region is CATRPAGASYNEQFF.

This chain joins TRBV10-3 and TRBJ2-1; checking the TCRdb D call of TRBD2 is not possible without DNA. The CDR3 loop spans 16 amino acids. The V gene's germline CDR1 is ENHRY and CDR2 SYGVKD. CDR3 sequence: CAISEPTSGSYNEQFF.

The rearrangement uses TRBV6-2 or TRBV6-3 and TRBJ2-7. CDR1 and CDR2 from the germline V gene are MNHEY and SVGEGT. CDR3 length equals 13 residues. The CDR3 reads CASSHPTPNEQYF.

The J gene is TRBJ2-1, the V gene TRBV3-1; TCRdb names TRBD1, which stays unverified in the absence of DNA. Germline CDR1 LGHDT, CDR2 YNNKEL (reference sequence). This CDR3 contains 17 residues. The CDR3 is CASSQEPLDRSNNEQFF.

The rearrangement links TRBV27 to TRBJ1-6; TCRdb designates TRBD1, a call that cannot be tested without DNA. The CDR3 has 18 amino acids. Germline V gene sequence: CDR1 MNHEY, CDR2 SMNVEV (reference sequence). CDR3 residues: CASSPRQLSSSYNSPLHF.

This sequence joins TRBV4-3 and TRBJ2-1; TCRdb's D call, TRBD1, is unchecked because there is no DNA. Per germline, CDR1 LGHNA and CDR2 YSLEER. This CDR3 is 12 amino acids long. The CDR3 loop reads CASSRHRGEQFF.

V usage is TRBV4-1 and J usage is TRBJ1-3. The germline V gene encodes CDR1 MGHRA and CDR2 YSYEKL. The CDR3 contains 15 residues. The CDR3 spells CASNQEGSSGNTIYF.

The rearrangement links TRBV12-3 or TRBV12-4 to TRBJ2-5; TCRdb gives TRBD2 as the D gene, but with no DNA this cannot be confirmed. The length of the CDR3 is 16 residues. CDR3 sequence reads: CASSFDGLAGVETQYF.

V gene TRBV7-6 combines with J gene TRBJ2-5; TCRdb names TRBD2, which stays unverified in the absence of DNA. The CDR3 is made up of 19 amino acids. Germline V gene data show CDR1 as SGHVS and CDR2 as FNYEAQ. Here the CDR3 reads CASSLDSPRASGRVETQYF.

V usage is TRBV20-1 and J usage is TRBJ2-7; no DNA is available, so the TRBD2 call from TCRdb remains unchecked. The germline gives CDR1 DFQATT, CDR2 SNEGSKA (reference sequence). The CDR3 runs to 13 residues. This CDR3 is CSARRQGDYEQYF.

V usage is TRBV7-8 and J usage is TRBJ2-3; the D call from TCRdb, TRBD1, cannot be confirmed without DNA. From germline, CDR1 is SGHVS and CDR2 FQNEAQ. This CDR3 contains 15 residues. CDR3 sequence: CASTAFAAPTDTQYF.

The chain links TRBV12-3 or TRBV12-4 to TRBJ2-3; TCRdb outputs TRBD2, but without DNA this stays unchecked. The CDR3 runs to 15 residues. The CDR3 sequence: CASSQLALSTDTQYF.